Listed here are 3 T cell receptor beta chains from one sample, sequenced in a study of tumor-infiltrating lymphocytes in localized non-small cell lung cancer. The protocol was immunoSEQ multiplex PCR, while the TCRdb copy is restricted to in-frame clones and leaves out a portion. The table has under 10,000 clones, over 70% seen once; the top ten hold roughly 5.8%. Sequencing was carried out using uninvolved lung tissue not adjacent to the tumor. Receptors originate from a human donor with non-small cell lung cancer.

The rearrangement links TRBV5-1 to TRBJ2-5; D is perhaps TRBD1 (6 bases). Germline V CDR1 and CDR2: SGHRS, YFSETQ. The length of the CDR3 is 16 residues. V was clipped by 0 bases and J by 2 bases, with 14 bases between them. This chain's CDR3 is CASSLVGGSPQETQYF. The CDR3 DNA follows: TGCGCCAGCAGCTTGGTAGGGGGTAGCCCTCAAGAGACCCAGTACTTC.

J is TRBJ2-5 and V is TRBV28; 9 bases match TRBD2. V shed 6 bases, J shed 5 bases, and the junction held 4 bases outside the gene matches. Germline values: CDR1 MDHEN, CDR2 SYDVKM. The CDR3 contains 13 residues. The CDR3 region is CASRRLAVETQYF. The CDR3 DNA is TGTGCCAGCAGACGACTAGCGGTTGAGACCCAGTACTTC.

The count of this clone is one. J is TRBJ1-1 and V is TRBV30; 9 bases are shared with TRBD1. The CDR3 loop spans 13 amino acids. The V and J ends lost 2 bases and 8 bases, in that order; junction bases with no gene match: 6. Germline values: CDR1 GTSNPN, CDR2 SVGIG (reference sequence). The CDR3 spells CAWSPSDRGEAFF. The DNA of the CDR3 is TGTGCCTGGAGTCCCTCGGACAGGGGAGAAGCTTTCTTT. The variable domain in full, with the rest retrieved from reference TRBV30 and TRBJ1-1, is SQTIHQWPATLVQPVGSPLSLECTVEGTSNPNLYWYRQAAGRGLQLLFYSVGIGQISSEVPQNLSASRPQDRQFILSSKKLLLSDSGFYLCAWSPSDRGEAFFGQGTRLTVV.